The TCR beta chain under discussion was sequenced for a study of OX40 agonist ivuxolimab in advanced cancers. For the study at large: The study treated patients with ivuxolimab, an agonistic anti-OX40 (CD134) antibody. Study-level findings and limits: At doses 0.1 to 3.0 mg/kg, CD4+ and CD8+ clones expanded. Expanded clones were, on average, more numerous in CD8+ T cells than in CD4+.

The data were produced by immunoSEQ multiplex PCR, yet TCRdb's version contains in-frame clones alone and is incomplete. The table records 80,000 or so clones, around 87% of them present only once. Turning to this clone: The antigen is unknown.

The CDR3 contains 14 residues. V was cut by 2 bases and J by 3 bases, with 9 bases left in between. Germline-derived CDR1 and CDR2 are MNHEY and SMNVEV (reference sequence). Sampled blood was obtained at baseline, cycle 4 day 1, and cycle 7 day 1. The chain employs TRBV27 and TRBJ2-3; D uncertain. Sequenced here: CD4+ or CD8+ T cells sorted from blood, sampled in a trial of the OX40 agonist ivuxolimab. The source is an adult with an advanced solid tumor such as melanoma, head and neck, liver or kidney cancer. The CDR3 DNA reads TGTGCCAGCAGTTTAAACCGAATGACAGATACGCAGTATTTT. This codes for CASSLNRMTDTQYF.